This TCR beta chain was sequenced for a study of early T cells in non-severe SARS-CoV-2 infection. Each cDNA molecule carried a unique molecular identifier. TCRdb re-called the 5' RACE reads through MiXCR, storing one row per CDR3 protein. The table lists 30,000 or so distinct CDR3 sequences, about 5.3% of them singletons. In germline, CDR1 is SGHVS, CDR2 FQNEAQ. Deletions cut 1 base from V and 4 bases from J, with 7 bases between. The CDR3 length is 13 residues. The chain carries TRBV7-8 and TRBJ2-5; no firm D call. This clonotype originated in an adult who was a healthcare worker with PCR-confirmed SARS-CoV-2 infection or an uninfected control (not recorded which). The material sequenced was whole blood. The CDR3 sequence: CASSLGQRETQYF. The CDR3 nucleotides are TGTGCCAGCAGCTTAGGCCAGCGAGAGACCCAGTACTTC.